The 29 T cell receptor beta chains listed next were all sequenced from one sample in a study of CD8+ T cells in alopecia areata. Treatment noted: oral pan-JAK inhibitor, 5-10 mg twice daily. Once RNA had been extracted, it was reverse transcribed into cDNA to act as the sequencing template. Assay used: immunoSEQ multiplex PCR; TCRdb lists only in-frame clones, some missing. The table shows about 74,000 clones, with around 29% occurring only once. The source was CD8+ T cells sorted from blood, collected at week 4, from a patient treated with tofacitinib. All receptors come from a human donor with alopecia areata.

This clone was observed a few times. One base away lies a much larger clone, so this may be a sequencing read error. The CDR3 is CASSFASSYEQYF. CDR3 sequence (DNA): TGTGCCAGCAGTTTTGCCAGCTCCTACGAGCAGTACTTC. This chain links TRBV9 with TRBJ2-7; D not resolved. V was pared by 5 bases and J by 0 bases, with 9 bases between. The germline CDR1 and CDR2 sequences are SGDLS and YYNGEE. This CDR3 region has 13 residues.

The rearrangement links TRBV30 to TRBJ2-3, with 7 positions matching TRBD1. This CDR3 has 15 residues. V shed 0 bases and J 4 bases; nucleotides not matched to a gene: 7. CDR1 and CDR2 (germline): GTSNPN, SVGIG (reference sequence). The CDR3 protein is CAWSVRGQDADTQYF. DNA of the CDR3: TGTGCCTGGAGTGTACGAGGACAGGACGCAGATACGCAGTATTTT.

This clone appeared a few times. The V gene is TRBV7-9, the J gene TRBJ1-1, with D hard to call. Germline CDR1 is SEHNR and CDR2 is FQNEAQ (reference sequence). The germline V and J ends were trimmed by 8 bases and 1 base, with 14 bases remaining between them. There are 14 residues in the CDR3. The CDR3 DNA reads TGTGCCAGCGGTCCGGGAGACCCGAACACTGAAGCTTTCTTT. Its translation: CASGPGDPNTEAFF. Looking up the rest from reference TRBV7-9 and TRBJ1-1 gives the full variable domain: DTGVSQNPRHKITKRGQNVTFRCDPISEHNRLYWYRQTLGQGPEFLTYFQNEAQLEKSRLLSDRFSAERPKGSFSTLEIQRTEQGDSAMYLCASGPGDPNTEAFFGQGTRLTVV.

J is TRBJ1-5 and V is TRBV30; TRBD1 aligns across 9 bases. The J segment lost 8 bases and the V segment lost 2 bases, leaving 7 bases of the junction unmatched. Looked up from germline, CDR1 is GTSNPN and CDR2 is SVGIG (reference sequence). CDR3 length: 14 residues. CDR3 bases: TGTGCCTGGAGTCCCGGGACAGGGTTGGAGCCCCAGCATTTT. Amino acid sequence: CAWSPGTGLEPQHF.

This chain links TRBV4-1 with TRBJ2-1, with D perhaps TRBD2 (5 bases). From germline, CDR1 is MGHRA and CDR2 YSYEKL. The CDR3 runs 16 residues. Trimming left V 1 base short and J 5 bases short, with 15 bases between. For the CDR3, the DNA is TGCGCCAGCAGCCAAGGGGTTCGGCGGGTTAACAATGAGCAGTTCTTC. Amino acids: CASSQGVRRVNNEQFF.

The chain has TRBV29-1 and TRBJ1-2; tentatively, D is TRBD1 (6 bases). This CDR3 is built from 15 residues. Germline CDR1 reads SQVTM; CDR2 reads ANQGSEA. Trimming removed 6 bases from V and 0 bases from J, with 17 bases in between. CDR3 amino acids: CSVVHRVGANYGYTF. The CDR3 DNA follows: TGCAGCGTGGTCCACAGGGTCGGGGCTAACTATGGCTACACCTTC.

V gene TRBV14 combines with J gene TRBJ2-7; either TRBD1 or TRBD2 may fit D (5 bases each). Germline assignment: CDR1 SGHDN and CDR2 FVKESK. This CDR3 is built from 15 residues. The V end was cut by 4 bases, the J end by 2 bases, with 15 bases between. CDR3 nucleotide sequence: TGTGCCAGCAGCCGGTCGGGGCGGCCCCCCTACGAGCAGTACTTC. Residues: CASSRSGRPPYEQYF.

This clone was seen more than once but under ten times. This rearrangement joins TRBV23-1 to TRBJ2-7; 7 nucleotides align to TRBD2. TRBV23-1 is an ORF for which the function is uncertain. V lost 3 bases, J lost 0 bases, and 8 bases stayed unmatched. CDR3 length: 16 amino acids. CDR3 region: CASSQGRLAPSYEQYF. The CDR3 DNA reads TGCGCCAGCAGTCAGGGTCGACTAGCTCCCTCCTACGAGCAGTACTTC.

This clone was seen more than once but under ten times. The chain links TRBV30 to TRBJ2-4, with D perhaps TRBD2 (6 bases). This CDR3 contains 12 residues. CDR1 and CDR2 from the germline V gene are GTSNPN and SVGIG (reference sequence). V was trimmed by 2 bases and J by 11 bases, leaving 13 bases between them. CDR3 in DNA: TGTGCCTGGAGTTCGGGAGTGGGACTTCAGTACTTC. Translation gives CAWSSGVGLQYF.

This clone was found a few times. V and J are TRBV29-1 and TRBJ2-5, with D perhaps matching TRBD1 (5 bases). This CDR3 is built from 11 residues. Germline CDR1 and CDR2: SQVTM and ANQGSEA. The V end was cut by 5 bases, the J end by 3 bases, with 7 bases between. CDR3 amino acids: CSVRREETQYF. CDR3 sequence (DNA): TGCAGCGTTCGCAGGGAAGAGACCCAGTACTTC.

The genes are TRBV7-2 and TRBJ2-1, with TRBD1 matching 11 bases. From germline, CDR1 is SGHTA and CDR2 FQGNSA. The V segment lost 6 bases and the J segment 7 bases; nucleotides outside the gene matches: 5. The CDR3 contains 14 residues. CDR3 sequence: CASSGQGATNEQFF. CDR3 nucleotides: TGTGCCAGCAGTGGACAGGGGGCGACGAATGAGCAGTTCTTC.

The table lists this clone with a few counts. This chain uses TRBV23-1 with TRBJ2-1; 9 bases are a match to TRBD2. TRBV23-1 is an ORF for which the function is uncertain. Trimming took 6 bases from V and 6 from J; bases not matched to a gene: 12. The CDR3 is 16 residues long. The CDR3 DNA sequence: TGCGCCAGCAGCCAAGATCGCGGGAGGGCCCTCAATGAGCAGTTCTTC. Translation gives CASSQDRGRALNEQFF.

This chain joins TRBV6-5 and TRBJ2-2; possible D gene TRBD1, 6 bases. The CDR3 sequence is 10 residues long. CDR1 is MNHEY and CDR2 is SVGAGI in the germline V gene. Trimming took off 10 bases at V and 7 bases at J, with 7 bases between the two ends. The CDR3 reads CAIGGGELFF. CDR3 sequence (DNA): TGTGCCATAGGGGGCGGGGAGCTGTTTTTT.

The chain couples TRBV2 to TRBJ2-1; 10 positions agree with TRBD2. Germline CDR1 and CDR2: SNHLY and FYNNEI. Trimming took 1 base from V and 3 from J; bases not matched to a gene: 6. There are 17 residues in the CDR3. The chain's CDR3 is CASSEEASGSVYNEQFF. CDR3 nucleotide sequence: TGTGCCAGCAGTGAAGAGGCTAGCGGGAGCGTCTACAATGAGCAGTTCTTC. Using reference TRBV2 and TRBJ2-1 for the parts outside the CDR3, the full variable domain is EPEVTQTPSHQVTQMGQEVILRCVPISNHLYFYWYRQILGQKVEFLVSFYNNEISEKSEIFDDQFSVERPDGSNFTLKIRSTKLEDSAMYFCASSEEASGSVYNEQFFGPGTRLTVL.

There are a few counts of this clone. The genes are TRBV4-1 and TRBJ2-5; 15 nucleotides align to TRBD2. The CDR3 has 15 residues. Trimming at V came to 4 bases and at J to 5 bases, leaving 2 bases not matched to a gene. Germline values: CDR1 MGHRA, CDR2 YSYEKL. The CDR3 sequence is CASSRTSGRGETQYF. The CDR3 DNA reads as TGCGCCAGCAGCCGGACTAGCGGGAGGGGGGAGACCCAGTACTTC.

The table lists this clone with a few counts. The chain combines TRBV27 with TRBJ1-2; TRBD1 agrees at 7 bases. The CDR3 runs to 13 residues. With 6 bases clipped from V and 2 bases from J, the junction kept 3 bases outside the gene matches. Germline V CDR1 and CDR2: MNHEY, SMNVEV (reference sequence). The CDR3 bases are TGTGCCAGCAGAACAGGGGCCAACTATGGCTACACCTTC. Translated: CASRTGANYGYTF.

The chain combines TRBV9 with TRBJ2-2; possibly TRBD2 for D (6 bases). Trimming removed 0 bases from V and 5 bases from J, with 11 bases in between. This CDR3 spans 15 amino acids. Germline values: CDR1 SGDLS, CDR2 YYNGEE. CDR3 nucleotide sequence: TGTGCCAGCAGCGTAGACACTGGAGGGACCGGGGAGCTGTTTTTT. Protein: CASSVDTGGTGELFF. The whole variable domain, filled in from reference TRBV9 and TRBJ2-2, reads DSGVTQTPKHLITATGQRVTLRCSPRSGDLSVYWYQQSLDQGLQFLIQYYNGEERAKGNILERFSAQQFPDLHSELNLSSLELGDSALYFCASSVDTGGTGELFFGEGSRLTVL.

The chain employs TRBV7-9 and TRBJ2-2; 10 bases are shared with TRBD1. V lost 5 bases, J lost 2 bases, and 5 bases stayed unmatched. The CDR3 extends over 16 amino acids. Germline CDR1 and CDR2: SEHNR and FQNEAQ (reference sequence). The CDR3 DNA is TGTGCCAGCAGCCCCAGGACAGGGGGAAACACCGGGGAGCTGTTTTTT. As protein: CASSPRTGGNTGELFF.

Comments on this clone: This sample includes further DNA sequences coding for the same CDR3. This chain joins TRBV29-1 and TRBJ1-1; the D is unclear. V lost 6 bases and J 0 bases, leaving 5 bases between the germline ends. CDR3 size: 11 residues. CDR1 and CDR2 (germline): SQVTM, ANQGSEA. This CDR3 is CSVSLNTEAFF. CDR3 nucleotides: TGCAGCGTCAGTTTGAACACTGAAGCTTTCTTT.

The gene calls are TRBV29-1 and TRBJ1-2; D is ambiguous. Germline V gene lookup returns CDR1 SQVTM and CDR2 ANQGSEA. The CDR3 is 13 residues long. V lost 0 bases, J lost 3 bases, and 8 bases lay in between. CDR3 DNA: TGCAGCGTTGAAGACCCGGCGGACTATGGCTACACCTTC. It yields the protein CSVEDPADYGYTF.

The chain employs TRBV29-1 and TRBJ2-7; the match to TRBD1 covers 7 bases. The CDR3 consists of 11 residues. With V trimmed by 6 bases and J by 2 bases, 1 base remained unmatched. Germline CDR1 is SQVTM and CDR2 is ANQGSEA. The CDR3 DNA is TGCAGCGTCACAGGGGCCTACGAGCAGTACTTC. Protein product: CSVTGAYEQYF.

The chain joins TRBV4-3 to TRBJ2-7; 9 positions match TRBD1. The J segment lost 4 bases and the V segment lost 2 bases, leaving 6 bases of the junction unmatched. Germline CDR1 reads LGHNA; CDR2 reads YSLEER. This CDR3 contains 15 residues. In DNA form, the CDR3 reads TGCGCCAGCAGCCAACTTCCGGGACAGGGATACGAGCAGTACTTC. This codes for CASSQLPGQGYEQYF.

V gene TRBV6-6 combines with J gene TRBJ2-5, with TRBD2 identical over 8 bases. The CDR3 runs 12 residues. After removal of 8 bases from V and 9 bases from J, the junction contained 8 bases not matched to a gene. Germline lookup yields CDR1 MNHNY and CDR2 SVGAGI (reference sequence). In nucleotides, the CDR3 is TGTGCCAGCTGGAGCGGGAGTGGGGCCCAGTACTTC. The encoded protein is CASWSGSGAQYF.

The sample holds a few counts of this clone. The chain has TRBV11-2 and TRBJ1-5; D is unclear. Germline values: CDR1 SGHAT, CDR2 FQNNGV. Trimming stripped 6 bases from V and 4 bases from J, with 16 bases between. This CDR3 has 15 amino acids. The CDR3: CASRRQPFWNQPQHF. CDR3 coding DNA: TGTGCCAGCAGACGTCAGCCGTTCTGGAATCAGCCCCAGCATTTT.

This clone was counted only a few times. The chain links TRBV6-5 to TRBJ2-7; TRBD2 matches 12 bases. V lost 6 bases, J lost 3 bases, and 0 bases stayed unmatched. Germline values: CDR1 MNHEY, CDR2 SVGAGI. This CDR3 is 13 amino acids long. CDR3 DNA sequence: TGTGCCAGCAGACTAGCGGGAGGCTACGAGCAGTACTTC. Encoded protein: CASRLAGGYEQYF.

This clone was counted between two and nine times. The chain couples TRBV27 to TRBJ1-2; D gene unclear. The CDR3 consists of 16 residues. Trimming shortened V by 5 bases and J by 7 bases, and 23 bases separated the two germline ends. Germline lookup yields CDR1 MNHEY and CDR2 SMNVEV (reference sequence). The CDR3 region is CASSPSGNPGLGGYTF. CDR3 DNA: TGTGCCAGCAGTCCGTCTGGGAATCCGGGTTTAGGTGGCTACACCTTC.

This chain links TRBV9 with TRBJ1-1; 9 bases fit TRBD1. Germline-derived CDR1 and CDR2 are SGDLS and YYNGEE. Trimming removed 1 base from V and 1 base from J; junction bases left unmatched: 2. The CDR3 extends over 15 amino acids. CDR3 sequence (DNA): TGTGCCAGCAGCGTATCGGGACAGGGGAACACTGAAGCTTTCTTT. It codes for CASSVSGQGNTEAFF.

The V call is TRBV7-3, the J call TRBJ2-6; D gene ambiguous. Per the germline V gene, CDR1 is SGHTA and CDR2 is FQGTGA. The CDR3 is 15 residues long. The ends were cut back, 5 bases at V and 4 bases at J, with 12 bases in the middle. DNA of the CDR3: TGTGCCAGCAGCCCGGTCGGGCCCGGGGCCAACGTCCTGACTTTC. Its translation is CASSPVGPGANVLTF. Filled out from reference TRBV7-3 and TRBJ2-6, the complete variable domain reads GAGVSQTPSNKVTEKGKYVELRCDPISGHTALYWYRQSLGQGPEFLIYFQGTGAADDSGLPNDRFFAVRPEGSVSTLKIQRTERGDSAVYLCASSPVGPGANVLTFGAGSRLTVL.

Judged by abundance, this clone is medium-sized. This CDR3 is also generated by other DNA sequences in the sample. This sequence joins TRBV9 and TRBJ1-5; D might be TRBD1 (6 bases). The CDR3 covers 14 residues. The germline gives CDR1 SGDLS, CDR2 YYNGEE. Deletions cut 3 bases from V and 1 base from J, with 8 bases between. In DNA, the CDR3 is TGTGCCAGCAGCGGGGGGGGCAGCAATCAGCCCCAGCATTTT. Its protein product is CASSGGGSNQPQHF.